The 18 T cell receptor beta chains below come from one sample, sequenced in a study of T-cell reconstitution after alpha-beta-depleted transplantation in children. Unique molecular identifiers were used to barcode this TCRbeta library. TCRdb passed the PCR reads through MiXCR, listing each CDR3 protein once. Here the sample spans 400,000 to 450,000 distinct CDR3 sequences, approximately 42% being singletons. The material was PBMCs, obtained before TCRalphabeta/CD19-depleted stem cell transplant. The receptors derive from a girl aged 2 to 9 with aplastic anemia, due to receive a stem cell transplant.

V is TRBV27 and J is TRBJ2-2; TRBD2 agrees at 8 bases. The CDR3 length is 14 residues. Germline CDR1 reads MNHEY; CDR2 reads SMNVEV (reference sequence). V shed 8 bases and J 6 bases; nucleotides not matched to a gene: 8. The CDR3 protein is CASRRGGRAGELFF. CDR3 DNA sequence: TGTGCCAGCCGTCGCGGGGGGAGAGCCGGGGAGCTGTTTTTT.

This chain joins TRBV7-9 and TRBJ1-5; tentative D call: TRBD1 (6 bases). V was shortened by 3 bases and J by 6 bases, with 12 bases between the two germline ends. The CDR3 runs to 14 residues. Germline V CDR1 and CDR2: SEHNR, FQNEAQ (reference sequence). The DNA for the CDR3 is TGTGCCAGCAGCTTTACAGGGCGCGGTCAGCCCCAGCATTTT. Translation: CASSFTGRGQPQHF. Variable domain in full (rest from reference TRBV7-9 and TRBJ1-5): DTGVSQNPRHKITKRGQNVTFRCDPISEHNRLYWYRQTLGQGPEFLTYFQNEAQLEKSRLLSDRFSAERPKGSFSTLEIQRTEQGDSAMYLCASSFTGRGQPQHFGDGTRLSIL.

This clonotype came up a few times. The gene calls are TRBV3-1 and TRBJ2-5; the match to TRBD2 covers 7 bases. The CDR3 length is 15 residues. Germline V gene sequence: CDR1 LGHDT, CDR2 YNNKEL (reference sequence). V shed 2 bases, J shed 4 bases, and the junction held 7 bases outside the gene matches. This CDR3 is CASSQRGGRGETQYF. The CDR3 DNA is TGTGCCAGCAGCCAAAGGGGAGGGAGGGGAGAGACCCAGTACTTC.

This clonotype was observed many times. This chain connects TRBV5-1 to TRBJ2-7, with 9 nucleotides matching TRBD1. Unmatched junction bases numbered 3, after V lost 4 bases and J lost 1 base. The CDR3 is made up of 14 amino acids. CDR1 SGHRS and CDR2 YFSETQ come from the germline V gene. The CDR3 region has the DNA TGCGCCAGCAGCCGGACAGGGGATTCCTACGAGCAGTACTTC. Protein product: CASSRTGDSYEQYF.

At least ten counts were recorded for this clonotype. V gene TRBV20-1 combines with J gene TRBJ2-7, with D possibly matching TRBD1 (8 bases). The ends were cut back, 2 bases at V and 0 bases at J, with 17 bases in the middle. Germline V gene data show CDR1 as DFQATT and CDR2 as SNEGSKA (reference sequence). The CDR3 runs to 16 residues. The CDR3 loop reads CSARSGQGGISYEQYF. CDR3 sequence (DNA): TGCAGTGCTAGATCCGGACAGGGAGGGATCTCCTACGAGCAGTACTTC.

This clonotype showed up many times. The V gene is TRBV4-1, the J gene TRBJ2-6; D possibly corresponds to TRBD1 (6 bases). There are 19 residues in the CDR3. Trimming removed 1 base at V and 1 base at J, with 17 bases between. Looked up from germline, CDR1 is MGHRA and CDR2 is YSYEKL. In nucleotides, the CDR3 is TGCGCCAGCAGCCAAGGACTCCTGGGAACAGGGTCTGGGGCCAACGTCCTGACTTTC. This translates into CASSQGLLGTGSGANVLTF.

This clonotype was recorded a few times. The CDR3: CSATAGGADTEAFF. CDR3 sequence (DNA): TGCAGTGCTACGGCCGGGGGGGCGGATACTGAAGCTTTCTTT. The J gene is TRBJ1-1, the V gene TRBV20-1; a weak D match, TRBD1 (6 bases). The CDR3 length is 14 residues. Germline-derived CDR1 and CDR2 are DFQATT and SNEGSKA (reference sequence). V was trimmed by 4 bases and J by 5 bases, leaving 17 bases between them.

The chain employs TRBV29-1 and TRBJ2-3, with D possibly called TRBD1 or TRBD2 (6 bases each). The CDR3 sequence is 14 residues long. CDR1 and CDR2 (germline): SQVTM, ANQGSEA. V gave up 0 bases and J gave up 4 bases, with 11 bases separating them. CDR3 in DNA: TGCAGCGTTGAAGAACGTAGGGGGGCAGATACGCAGTATTTT. Amino acids: CSVEERRGADTQYF.

A single count supports this clonotype. The V and J genes are TRBV5-1 and TRBJ1-6; TRBD1 agrees at 7 bases. With V trimmed by 5 bases and J by 6 bases, 14 bases remained unmatched. CDR1 and CDR2 (germline): SGHRS, YFSETQ. The CDR3 covers 17 residues. The CDR3 DNA sequence: TGCGCCAGCAGGCGGACAGGTGGACCAGAATCTAATTCACCCCTCCACTTT. This gives the protein CASRRTGGPESNSPLHF.

In this sample, this clonotype turned up once. CDR3 bases: TGCGCCAGCAGCCAAGTAGGACAGGGCGACAAACTGTTTTTT. Residues: CASSQVGQGDKLFF. The chain recombines TRBV4-1 with TRBJ1-4; 8 bases match TRBD1. The CDR3 is 14 amino acids. Losses at the gene ends were 1 base for V and 11 bases for J; bases not matched to a gene: 6. Germline CDR1 and CDR2: MGHRA and YSYEKL.

V usage is TRBV12-3 or TRBV12-4 and J usage is TRBJ2-5; 7 positions match TRBD1. The CDR3 covers 16 residues. V trimming: 5 bases; J trimming: 2 bases; junction bases outside the gene matches: 11. CDR3 coding DNA: TGTGCCAGCAGTAGTTCCGGGACAGTGATGCAAGAGACCCAGTACTTC. Protein: CASSSSGTVMQETQYF.

Only a few counts were recorded for this clonotype. V and J are TRBV5-1 and TRBJ2-1; the D call may be TRBD1 or TRBD2 (5 bases each). CDR3 length: 16 amino acids. From germline, CDR1 is SGHRS and CDR2 YFSETQ. The ends were cut back, 4 bases at V and 6 bases at J, with 20 bases in the middle. The CDR3 DNA reads TGCGCCAGCAGCCCCGCCCGGGGCGCGGTCGGCAATGAGCAGTTCTTC. Translating it yields CASSPARGAVGNEQFF. Based on the CDR3 plus reference TRBV5-1 and TRBJ2-1, the full variable domain is KAGVTQTPRYLIKTRGQQVTLSCSPISGHRSVSWYQQTPGQGLQFLFEYFSETQRNKGNFPGRFSGRQFSNSRSEMNVSTLELGDSALYLCASSPARGAVGNEQFFGPGTRLTVL.

The chain links TRBV7-3 to TRBJ2-3; D gene uncertain. Germline V CDR1 and CDR2: SGHTA, FQGTGA. The CDR3 loop spans 16 amino acids. V was clipped by 3 bases and J by 0 bases, with 13 bases between them. CDR3 DNA: TGTGCCAGCAGCTTCGGACGTACCACTAGCACAGATACGCAGTATTTT. It encodes CASSFGRTTSTDTQYF.

V usage is TRBV20-1 and J usage is TRBJ2-1; D is unresolved. Germline V CDR1 and CDR2: DFQATT, SNEGSKA (reference sequence). The CDR3 runs 12 residues. V lost 6 bases to trimming and J lost 3 bases, with 9 bases between them. The CDR3 DNA is TGCAGTGCCCTAATCCTCTACAATGAGCAGTTCTTC. Translated: CSALILYNEQFF.

The chain combines TRBV20-1 with TRBJ1-2; a possible D gene is TRBD1 (5 bases). Germline lookup yields CDR1 DFQATT and CDR2 SNEGSKA (reference sequence). This CDR3 comprises 14 residues. V gave up 8 bases and J gave up 4 bases, with 20 bases separating them. Here the CDR3 reads CSLDGYSGAYGYTF. The DNA for the CDR3 is TGCAGTCTAGACGGGTACAGTGGGGCCTATGGCTACACCTTC.

V gene TRBV24-1 combines with J gene TRBJ2-2; no firm D call. The CDR3 consists of 19 residues. Germline assignment: CDR1 KGHDR and CDR2 SFDVKD. Trimming stripped 0 bases from V and 0 bases from J, with 16 bases between. CDR3 protein: CATSDLSIWGDSNTGELFF. In DNA form, the CDR3 reads TGTGCCACCAGTGATTTGAGCATTTGGGGTGACTCGAACACCGGGGAGCTGTTTTTT.

The V gene is TRBV12-3 or TRBV12-4, the J gene TRBJ2-7; 8 bases match TRBD2. V gave up 2 bases and J gave up 0 bases; unmatched junction bases: 3. This CDR3 contains 15 residues. The CDR3 sequence is CASSLKRGPSYEQYF. CDR3 coding DNA: TGTGCCAGCAGTTTAAAGCGGGGGCCCTCCTACGAGCAGTACTTC.

This clonotype was picked up a small number of times. The V call is TRBV6-1, the J call TRBJ2-7; D may correspond to TRBD1 or TRBD2 (5 bases each). The CDR3 has 14 amino acids. Germline V lookup: CDR1 MNHNS, CDR2 SASEGT. V was trimmed by 5 bases and J by 1 base, leaving 12 bases between them. The chain's CDR3 is CASSPGRTSYEQYF. CDR3 nucleotide sequence: TGTGCCAGCAGTCCGGGACGGACTTCCTACGAGCAGTACTTC.